This T cell receptor (beta chain) was observed in a study of blood T cells in healthy people across ages. Findings of the study overall: Per million T cells, TCR beta diversity dropped roughly linearly as age increased.

It was about 10 milliliters of peripheral blood that were drawn from each donor. Trimming shortened V by 0 bases and J by 1 base, and 12 bases separated the two germline ends. In germline, CDR1 is LGHNA, CDR2 YSLEER. The CDR3 is 16 residues long. The table lists this clonotype with many counts. Antigen unknown. With a J-beta primer mix and a sample-barcoded 5' primer, a second PCR ran about 7 to 11 cycles. Through a template-switch adaptor with 12 random nucleotides, each cDNA molecule received a tag. Sequencing of every sample gave 2.5 million or more CDR3-containing paired-end reads. TCRdb itself ran the 5' RACE reads through MiXCR, one entry per CDR3 protein. In the table there are 780,000 or so distinct CDR3 sequences, approximately 60% of which are singletons.

This clonotype was obtained from a man aged 35-49 years in good health. Sequencing was performed on blood. The gene calls are TRBV4-3 and TRBJ2-5; D is ambiguous. Here the CDR3 DNA reads TGCGCCAGCAGCCAAGATTGGGCAAGCCCCCAAGAGACCCAGTACTTC. This gives the protein CASSQDWASPQETQYF.